The rows below give T cell receptor beta chains drawn from one sample of a study of identical twins. TCRdb re-analysed the 5' RACE reads in MiXCR, keeping a single row per CDR3 protein. The table lists a few hundred thousand distinct CDR3 sequences, about 12% of them singletons. The same sample was also studied in work on yellow fever vaccine responses in identical twins.

What was sequenced was memory (CD45RO+) T cells sorted from blood. The receptors here all came from a woman aged 18 to 35 in good health. The CDR3 runs from the conserved cysteine through the conserved F or W. Fields, in order: CDR3 DNA, CDR3 protein, J gene, V gene, clone size, D gene. A D gene is named only where the DNA matches it firmly. The size of a clone is reported for some rows only, either as once, few or many, or as a class for expanded clones.

CDR3nt: TGTGCCAGCAGTTTACAAGAGTCCTACGAGCAGTACTTC
CDR3aa: CASSLQESYEQYF
j_gene: TRBJ2-7
v_gene: TRBV12-3/TRBV12-4
abundance: NA
d_gene: NA

CDR3nt: TGCAGTGCTAGTTCTGGGAAAGAGACCCAGTACTTC
CDR3aa: CSASSGKETQYF
j_gene: TRBJ2-5
v_gene: TRBV20-1
abundance: many
d_gene: NA

CDR3nt: TGCAGTGCTAGAGATCCAACGGAGGGAATCGGGGAGCTGTTTTTT
CDR3aa: CSARDPTEGIGELFF
j_gene: TRBJ2-2
v_gene: TRBV20-1
abundance: NA
d_gene: NA

CDR3nt: TGCAGTGCCTCGACTAGCGGGAGTGGGGCCAAAAACATTCAGTACTTC
CDR3aa: CSASTSGSGAKNIQYF
j_gene: TRBJ2-4
v_gene: TRBV20-1
abundance: many
d_gene: TRBD2

CDR3nt: TGCAGTGCTAGAGATCAAGGCGGGGCGATCTACGAGCAGTACTTC
CDR3aa: CSARDQGGAIYEQYF
j_gene: TRBJ2-7
v_gene: TRBV20-1
abundance: NA
d_gene: NA

CDR3nt: TGTGCCAGCAGTTCTATGGACTACGAGCAGTACTTC
CDR3aa: CASSSMDYEQYF
j_gene: TRBJ2-7
v_gene: TRBV28
abundance: NA
d_gene: NA

CDR3nt: TGTGCCAGCAGCTTAGCGCGAAGCGGGAGGAGGCCCTACGAGCAGTACTTC
CDR3aa: CASSLARSGRRPYEQYF
j_gene: TRBJ2-7
v_gene: TRBV7-2
abundance: few
d_gene: TRBD2

CDR3nt: TGTGCCAGCTCACACGGGTCTAGCGGTGACAATGAGCAGTTCTTC
CDR3aa: CASSHGSSGDNEQFF
j_gene: TRBJ2-1
v_gene: TRBV18
abundance: NA
d_gene: TRBD2

CDR3nt: TGTGCCAGCTTCCTGACTAGCGGGGGCCAAGAGACCCAGTACTTC
CDR3aa: CASFLTSGGQETQYF
j_gene: TRBJ2-5
v_gene: TRBV2
abundance: NA
d_gene: TRBD2

CDR3nt: TGTGCCAGCTCACAGGGACACGGCTACGAGCAGTACTTC
CDR3aa: CASSQGHGYEQYF
j_gene: TRBJ2-7
v_gene: TRBV18
abundance: many
d_gene: NA

CDR3nt: TGTGCCATCAGCGGGACTAGCGGGAGAATTGAGCAGTACTTC
CDR3aa: CAISGTSGRIEQYF
j_gene: TRBJ2-7
v_gene: TRBV10-3
abundance: NA
d_gene: TRBD2

CDR3nt: TGTGCCAGCAGCGCGGGAGCCATTCAGTACTTC
CDR3aa: CASSAGAIQYF
j_gene: TRBJ2-4
v_gene: TRBV7-9
abundance: few
d_gene: TRBD2

CDR3nt: TGCGCCAGCAGCCAAGATGCGAGTCGCGGGAATGGCTACACCTTC
CDR3aa: CASSQDASRGNGYTF
j_gene: TRBJ1-2
v_gene: TRBV4-3
abundance: NA
d_gene: NA

CDR3nt: TGTGCCAGTAGTTTGGGGCGGGGGGGCCACTCAGAGCAGTTCTTC
CDR3aa: CASSLGRGGHSEQFF
j_gene: TRBJ2-1
v_gene: TRBV19
abundance: NA
d_gene: TRBD2

CDR3nt: TGTGCCAGCAGTGTAACTAGCGGGAGCCCTGAGCAGTTCTTC
CDR3aa: CASSVTSGSPEQFF
j_gene: TRBJ2-1
v_gene: TRBV2
abundance: NA
d_gene: TRBD2

CDR3nt: TGTGCCAGCAGCCTATCCTTAACGGAGACCCAGTACTTC
CDR3aa: CASSLSLTETQYF
j_gene: TRBJ2-5
v_gene: TRBV9
abundance: NA
d_gene: NA

CDR3nt: TGCGCCAGCAGTCGAGGGTTTCGGACAGCAGGCAGGAGATCCTACAATGAGCAGTTCTTC
CDR3aa: CASSRGFRTAGRRSYNEQFF
j_gene: TRBJ2-1
v_gene: TRBV23-1
abundance: NA
d_gene: NA

CDR3nt: TGTGCCAGCAGCCCCATCCGGGGGGGCAGGGACACCGGGGAGCTGTTTTTT
CDR3aa: CASSPIRGGRDTGELFF
j_gene: TRBJ2-2
v_gene: TRBV27
abundance: NA
d_gene: TRBD2

CDR3nt: TGTGCCAGCAGGCCAAACCCGGGACAGGGCGAAGAGACCCAGTACTTC
CDR3aa: CASRPNPGQGEETQYF
j_gene: TRBJ2-5
v_gene: TRBV7-9
abundance: NA
d_gene: TRBD1

CDR3nt: TGTGCCAGCAGCCGCTGGGGACAGCAAAATGAAAAACTGTTTTTT
CDR3aa: CASSRWGQQNEKLFF
j_gene: TRBJ1-4
v_gene: TRBV28
abundance: few
d_gene: TRBD1

CDR3nt: TGTGCCAGCAGCCAGCTCCTTATCGGCACTGAAGCTTTCTTT
CDR3aa: CASSQLLIGTEAFF
j_gene: TRBJ1-1
v_gene: TRBV3-1
abundance: few
d_gene: NA

CDR3nt: TGTGCCAGCAGTTTGAACGCCGGAGGGGAGCTGTTTTTT
CDR3aa: CASSLNAGGELFF
j_gene: TRBJ2-2
v_gene: TRBV12-3/TRBV12-4
abundance: NA
d_gene: NA

CDR3nt: TGTGCCAGCAGCCTTAAAAACGAGCAGTACTTC
CDR3aa: CASSLKNEQYF
j_gene: TRBJ2-7
v_gene: TRBV7-9
abundance: NA
d_gene: NA

CDR3nt: TGTGCCAGTAGTATGCGACTGTATGAAGCTTTCTTT
CDR3aa: CASSMRLYEAFF
j_gene: TRBJ1-1
v_gene: TRBV19
abundance: NA
d_gene: NA

CDR3nt: TGTGCCAGCAGCTTAGCGAAGGTGAACACTGAAGCTTTCTTT
CDR3aa: CASSLAKVNTEAFF
j_gene: TRBJ1-1
v_gene: TRBV7-9
abundance: few
d_gene: NA

CDR3nt: TGTGCCAGTAGTAGGCGACTAGCGGACGAGCAGTACTTC
CDR3aa: CASSRRLADEQYF
j_gene: TRBJ2-7
v_gene: TRBV19
abundance: NA
d_gene: TRBD2

CDR3nt: TGCAGTGCTGTTCGGAGCGCAGATACGCAGTATTTT
CDR3aa: CSAVRSADTQYF
j_gene: TRBJ2-3
v_gene: TRBV20-1
abundance: few
d_gene: NA

CDR3nt: TGCGCCAGCGCCCGGAGTAGCGGAACAGATACGCAGTATTTT
CDR3aa: CASARSSGTDTQYF
j_gene: TRBJ2-3
v_gene: TRBV5-1
abundance: NA
d_gene: NA

CDR3nt: TGCAGCGTTTACTCAGGGGGGTACACCTTC
CDR3aa: CSVYSGGYTF
j_gene: TRBJ1-2
v_gene: TRBV29-1
abundance: NA
d_gene: TRBD1

CDR3nt: TGTGCCAGCAGCTTACTCTTTAACGCTGAAGCTTTCTTT
CDR3aa: CASSLLFNAEAFF
j_gene: TRBJ1-1
v_gene: TRBV7-9
abundance: few
d_gene: NA

CDR3nt: TGTGCCAGCAGCCAGGGACTAGCGGGGACAGATACGCAGTATTTT
CDR3aa: CASSQGLAGTDTQYF
j_gene: TRBJ2-3
v_gene: TRBV11-1
abundance: many
d_gene: TRBD2

CDR3nt: TGTGCCAGCAGCTTGGTCTCGGCCGACCAAGAGACCCAGTACTTC
CDR3aa: CASSLVSADQETQYF
j_gene: TRBJ2-5
v_gene: TRBV5-6
abundance: many
d_gene: NA

CDR3nt: TGTGCCAGCAGTCATCTCCAGGGAGCAGATACGCAGTATTTT
CDR3aa: CASSHLQGADTQYF
j_gene: TRBJ2-3
v_gene: TRBV6-1
abundance: NA
d_gene: NA

CDR3nt: TGTGCCAGTAGTTATCAGGACAGCACGGGGCAGCCCCAGCATTTT
CDR3aa: CASSYQDSTGQPQHF
j_gene: TRBJ1-5
v_gene: TRBV19
abundance: NA
d_gene: NA

CDR3nt: TGTGCCAGCAGTACTAGCTGTTTTTCCGGGACCGAGACAGATACGCAGTATTTT
CDR3aa: CASSTSCFSGTETDTQYF
j_gene: TRBJ2-3
v_gene: TRBV27
abundance: few
d_gene: NA

CDR3nt: TGTGCCAGCAGTAGCCGGGGACCTTTAGGATACAATGAGCAGTTCTTC
CDR3aa: CASSSRGPLGYNEQFF
j_gene: TRBJ2-1
v_gene: TRBV2
abundance: few
d_gene: NA

CDR3nt: TGTGCCAGCCGACTAGACAGTACACGAGTCTACGAGCAGTACTTC
CDR3aa: CASRLDSTRVYEQYF
j_gene: TRBJ2-7
v_gene: TRBV28
abundance: NA
d_gene: NA

CDR3nt: TGCAGTGCTAATCCCCTGAGGGATGGCTACACCTTC
CDR3aa: CSANPLRDGYTF
j_gene: TRBJ1-2
v_gene: TRBV20-1
abundance: many
d_gene: NA

CDR3nt: TGTGACAGCAGCCAGGAGAGACTAGCTCGTCCGGAGACCCAGTACTTC
CDR3aa: CDSSQERLARPETQYF
j_gene: TRBJ2-5
v_gene: TRBV4-2
abundance: NA
d_gene: TRBD2

CDR3nt: TGTGCCAGCAGCGTACTAGCGGGAGGGGGTAATGAGCAGTTCTTC
CDR3aa: CASSVLAGGGNEQFF
j_gene: TRBJ2-1
v_gene: TRBV12-3/TRBV12-4
abundance: many
d_gene: TRBD2

CDR3nt: TGCAGCGTTGAATGGGGGAACACTGAAGCTTTCTTT
CDR3aa: CSVEWGNTEAFF
j_gene: TRBJ1-1
v_gene: TRBV29-1
abundance: NA
d_gene: NA

CDR3nt: TGTGCCAGCAGCTTAGATAGCGATGGGTCCTACGAGCAGTACTTC
CDR3aa: CASSLDSDGSYEQYF
j_gene: TRBJ2-7
v_gene: TRBV7-2
abundance: many
d_gene: NA

CDR3nt: TGCTGTGCTAGGGGACTAGCGGGAGTTGGGACCGGGGAGCTGTTTTTT
CDR3aa: CCARGLAGVGTGELFF
j_gene: TRBJ2-2
v_gene: TRBV20-1
abundance: NA
d_gene: TRBD2

CDR3nt: TGCGCCAGCAGCCAAGCGGGATCTGGGGCCAACGTCCTGACTTTC
CDR3aa: CASSQAGSGANVLTF
j_gene: TRBJ2-6
v_gene: TRBV4-3
abundance: many
d_gene: NA

CDR3nt: TGTGCCACCAGTGAGCCACTTGGGAGGCAGGGGCAAGAGACCCAGTACTTC
CDR3aa: CATSEPLGRQGQETQYF
j_gene: TRBJ2-5
v_gene: TRBV24-1
abundance: few
d_gene: NA

CDR3nt: TGCGCCAGCAGCATAGGGACAGGGGGCCTGGAGACCCAGTACTTC
CDR3aa: CASSIGTGGLETQYF
j_gene: TRBJ2-5
v_gene: TRBV5-1
abundance: NA
d_gene: TRBD1

CDR3nt: TGCAGTGCTATTAGTTACAGAGGCACCTACGAGCAGTACTTC
CDR3aa: CSAISYRGTYEQYF
j_gene: TRBJ2-7
v_gene: TRBV20-1
abundance: many
d_gene: NA

CDR3nt: TGCAGTGCTAGCCCTTTACTAGCGGGACAAGAGACCCAGTACTTC
CDR3aa: CSASPLLAGQETQYF
j_gene: TRBJ2-5
v_gene: TRBV20-1
abundance: few
d_gene: TRBD2

CDR3nt: TGCAGTGCTAGAGATCGCAGGACAGGGAGTCCTGAAGCTTTCTTT
CDR3aa: CSARDRRTGSPEAFF
j_gene: TRBJ1-1
v_gene: TRBV20-1
abundance: NA
d_gene: TRBD1

CDR3nt: TGCGCCAGCAGGAGGGACCCCCAAAACATTCAGTACTTC
CDR3aa: CASRRDPQNIQYF
j_gene: TRBJ2-4
v_gene: TRBV10-2
abundance: many
d_gene: NA

CDR3nt: TGTGCCAGCAGCCCCGGCGATGCGGGGAGCACAGATACGCAGTATTTT
CDR3aa: CASSPGDAGSTDTQYF
j_gene: TRBJ2-3
v_gene: TRBV7-2
abundance: few
d_gene: NA

CDR3nt: TGTGCCAGCAGCGTAGCATGGGGAAACCAAGAGACCCAGTACTTC
CDR3aa: CASSVAWGNQETQYF
j_gene: TRBJ2-5
v_gene: TRBV9
abundance: many
d_gene: NA

CDR3nt: TGTGCCAGCACCCCAAGCGGGGGTCTATACAATGAGCAGTTCTTC
CDR3aa: CASTPSGGLYNEQFF
j_gene: TRBJ2-1
v_gene: TRBV7-2
abundance: NA
d_gene: TRBD2

CDR3nt: TGTGCCAGCAGCTTAGAGGGGTACCAAGAGACCCAGTACTTC
CDR3aa: CASSLEGYQETQYF
j_gene: TRBJ2-5
v_gene: TRBV11-2
abundance: many
d_gene: NA

CDR3nt: TGTGCCTGGAGGGGGCGGGGGCAAATTAATGAAAAACTGTTTTTT
CDR3aa: CAWRGRGQINEKLFF
j_gene: TRBJ1-4
v_gene: TRBV30
abundance: few
d_gene: NA